The 17 T cell receptor beta chains in this list originate from one sample, sequenced in a study of shared clonotypes between healthy human individuals. Assay used: immunoSEQ multiplex PCR; TCRdb lists only in-frame clones, some missing. The sample lists some 1,400,000 clones, roughly 96% occurring once. The sample taken for sequencing was naive CD4+ T cells sorted from blood. The subset denotes: CD45RA+ positively selected. The receptors derive from a man younger than 45 in good health.

The V and J genes are TRBV4-3 and TRBJ2-1; TRBD1 aligns across 7 bases. The CDR3 has 15 amino acids. Germline V gene data show CDR1 as LGHNA and CDR2 as YSLEER. V lost 0 bases to trimming and J lost 4 bases; unmatched junction nucleotides: 3. In DNA, the CDR3 is TGCGCCAGCAGCCAAGAGAGGGGGCTTTACAATGAGCAGTTCTTC. Encoded protein: CASSQERGLYNEQFF.

The V gene is TRBV7-9, the J gene TRBJ2-2; the D call may be TRBD1 or TRBD2 (6 bases each). The germline gives CDR1 SEHNR, CDR2 FQNEAQ (reference sequence). Trimming took 1 base from V and 0 from J, leaving 12 bases between them. This CDR3 comprises 17 residues. In nucleotides, the CDR3 is TGTGCCAGCAGCTTAGGATGGGGGGCCCCGAACACCGGGGAGCTGTTTTTT. It encodes CASSLGWGAPNTGELFF.

This rearrangement joins TRBV5-1 to TRBJ2-1, with TRBD1 matching 11 bases. V lost 4 bases to trimming and J lost 7 bases; unmatched junction nucleotides: 10. This CDR3 contains 16 residues. From germline, CDR1 is SGHRS and CDR2 YFSETQ. CDR3 sequence: CASSNPDRGLVNEQFF. CDR3 in DNA: TGCGCCAGCAGCAACCCGGACAGGGGGCTTGTGAATGAGCAGTTCTTC.

This chain connects TRBV6-1 to TRBJ2-7; D not resolved. The CDR3 is made up of 14 amino acids. Germline CDR1 reads MNHNS; CDR2 reads SASEGT. V gave up 7 bases and J gave up 2 bases, with 15 bases separating them. The CDR3 nucleotides read TGTGCCAGCACCTTGACTGGGGTAACCTACGAGCAGTACTTC. This sequence encodes CASTLTGVTYEQYF.

This clone was detected only a few times. V gene TRBV21-1 combines with J gene TRBJ2-3; the D call of TRBD1 is as the table states it, not checked on the DNA. TRBV21-1 counts as a pseudogene. The CDR3 has 14 residues. Written as DNA, the CDR3 is TGTGCCAGCAGCAATCACAGGTTCGGAGATACGCAGTATTTT. It translates to CASSNHRFGDTQYF.

This clone was seen more than once but under ten times. V is TRBV15 and J is TRBJ2-1, with D unclear. V was shortened by 3 bases and J by 8 bases, with 11 bases between the two germline ends. CDR1 and CDR2 from the germline V gene are LNHNV and YYDKDF (reference sequence). This CDR3 is built from 13 residues. The DNA of the CDR3 is TGTGCCACCAGCAGGGAGCGTATCGATGAGCAGTTCTTC. As protein: CATSRERIDEQFF. The full variable domain, in which reference TRBV15 and TRBJ2-1 provide the parts outside the CDR3, is DAMVIQNPRYQVTQFGKPVTLSCSQTLNHNVMYWYQQKSSQAPKLLFHYYDKDFNNEADTPDNFQSRRPNTSFCFLDIRSPGLGDTAMYLCATSRERIDEQFFGPGTRLTVL.

The gene calls are TRBV5-6 and TRBJ2-1; 16 bases agree with TRBD2. J gave up 3 bases and V 2 bases, and 5 bases lay outside the gene matches. This CDR3 is built from 18 residues. Germline-derived CDR1 and CDR2 are SGHDT and YYEEEE. Here the CDR3 DNA reads TGTGCCAGCAGCTTCCCGGGACTAGCGGGAGGGCTCTACAATGAGCAGTTCTTC. Translated: CASSFPGLAGGLYNEQFF.

V and J are TRBV6-5 and TRBJ2-1; possibly TRBD1 or TRBD2 for D (5 bases each). Deletions cut 2 bases from V and 13 bases from J, with 12 bases between. This CDR3 is built from 12 residues. Germline CDR1 MNHEY, CDR2 SVGAGI. The CDR3 loop is CASSYAQGVQFF. CDR3 in DNA: TGTGCCAGCAGTTACGCTCAGGGAGTCCAGTTCTTC.

The chain uses TRBV4-3 and TRBJ2-5; D is unclear. The V gene's germline CDR1 is LGHNA and CDR2 YSLEER. This CDR3 has 16 amino acids. The germline V and J ends were trimmed by 1 base and 5 bases, with 17 bases remaining between them. Written as DNA, the CDR3 is TGCGCCAGCAGCCAAGTCTACGAGATCGCCCGGGAGACCCAGTACTTC. It is translated as CASSQVYEIARETQYF.

This rearrangement joins TRBV5-4 to TRBJ2-3; 8 bases are a match to TRBD2. The CDR3 is 15 amino acids. Germline V lookup: CDR1 SGHNT, CDR2 YYREEE (reference sequence). With V trimmed by 3 bases and J by 8 bases, 11 bases remained unmatched. In DNA, the CDR3 is TGTGCCAGCAGCTCGCCCGGGACTAGTGAGGTTACGCAGTATTTT. It translates to CASSSPGTSEVTQYF.

The chain has TRBV18 and TRBJ1-4; D not certain. Germline V gene sequence: CDR1 KGHSH, CDR2 LQKENI. The CDR3 is made up of 13 amino acids. V lost 3 bases and J 8 bases, leaving 10 bases between the germline ends. The CDR3 region is CASSPAGVEKLFF. DNA for the CDR3: TGTGCCAGCTCACCTGCGGGTGTAGAAAAACTGTTTTTT.

The chain carries TRBV4-3 and TRBJ2-3; no firm D call. V lost 1 base, J lost 0 bases, and 11 bases lay in between. CDR3 length equals 16 residues. Looked up from germline, CDR1 is LGHNA and CDR2 is YSLEER. CDR3: CASSQAQERSTDTQYF. CDR3 bases: TGCGCCAGCAGCCAAGCGCAGGAGAGGAGCACAGATACGCAGTATTTT.

As concerns this clone: The same CDR3 arises from other DNA sequences in this sample as well. The V call is TRBV5-6, the J call TRBJ2-3; D not resolved. The CDR3 is 11 residues long. Trimming shortened V by 5 bases and J by 3 bases, and 4 bases separated the two germline ends. Germline CDR1 and CDR2: SGHDT and YYEEEE. CDR3 sequence reads: CASSFTDTQYF. CDR3 nucleotides: TGTGCCAGCAGTTTTACAGATACGCAGTATTTT.

The chain employs TRBV11-2 and TRBJ2-1; 14 bases match TRBD2. Germline trimming cut 2 bases from V and 7 bases from J; bases unmatched to any gene: 7. The CDR3 sequence is 17 residues long. Germline CDR1 is SGHAT and CDR2 is FQNNGV. DNA of the CDR3: TGTGCCAGCAGCTTATGGGGGGGGACTAGCGGGAGTAATGAGCAGTTCTTC. Its translation: CASSLWGGTSGSNEQFF.

Only one count was recorded for this clone. The chain joins TRBV2 to TRBJ2-5; no reliable D call. The germline V gene encodes CDR1 SNHLY and CDR2 FYNNEI. With 4 bases removed from V and 6 bases from J, the gap between germline ends came to 6 bases. The CDR3 is made up of 11 amino acids. CDR3: CASSVKKTQYF. The CDR3 bases are TGTGCCAGCAGTGTAAAGAAGACCCAGTACTTC.

The chain joins TRBV18 to TRBJ1-1; 7 bases fit TRBD1. Germline CDR1 reads KGHSH; CDR2 reads LQKENI. The V gene end was trimmed by 1 base and the J gene end by 1 base; junction bases not matched to a gene: 6. This CDR3 is 16 amino acids long. CDR3 amino acids: CASSPQQGRGNTEAFF. CDR3 nucleotide sequence: TGTGCCAGCTCACCACAACAGGGGCGTGGGAACACTGAAGCTTTCTTT.

The V gene is TRBV18, the J gene TRBJ2-7; a possible D gene is TRBD1 (6 bases). CDR3 size: 14 residues. The germline V and J ends were trimmed by 2 bases and 4 bases, with 12 bases remaining between them. CDR1 and CDR2 from the germline V gene are KGHSH and LQKENI. The CDR3 bases are TGTGCCAGCTCACCAGGACAGTCGGCGTACGAGCAGTACTTC. This translates into CASSPGQSAYEQYF.